These T cell receptor beta chains were read from a single sample in a study of T cell responses to AZD1222 COVID-19 vaccine. Measured with immunoSEQ multiplex PCR; TCRdb has only the in-frame clones, and not every one. Among 150,000 to 160,000 clones, 90% were seen once, and the ten largest hold under 20%. This specimen was peripheral blood, taken on day 0 of AZD1222 vaccination. All receptors come from an adult in good health. Both conserved end residues are part of each CDR3. For some rows the clone size is stated as once, few or many, or as a class when expanded; others skip it.

CDR3 protein,V gene,clone size,CDR3 length
CASSYAIRGLGGYTF,TRBV9,-,15
CAWSRGQPVYEQYF,TRBV30,-,14
CASSKGGALNTEAFF,TRBV25-1,-,15
CASSGWSSVEAGELFF,TRBV25-1,-,16
CASSSDSGTQYF,TRBV5-4,-,12
CASSLDRGNTEAFF,TRBV5-1,-,14
CATSDLNRQWGQYF,TRBV24-1,-,14
CASSQTAANEKLFF,TRBV2,-,14
CASSPPQGSSGNTIYF,TRBV18,-,16
CASSHGLRGAYEQYF,TRBV7-9,-,15
CAIRGEKLFF,TRBV7-9,-,10
CAIPRGGRSGDTQYF,TRBV7-2,-,15
CASSQDPGGEAFF,TRBV4-1,-,13
CSVTDSGNTIYF,TRBV29-1,-,12
CASSVLSGANVLTF,TRBV25-1,-,14
CASDSYSNQPQHF,TRBV19,-,13
CASSPAPLPASTEAFF,TRBV5-8,-,16
CATFSYPRDGDTQYF,TRBV24-1,-,15
CAWIGQGYTEAFF,TRBV30,-,13
CASSLYPPSIPSTDTQYF,TRBV27,-,18
CASSEPGRLNTEAFF,TRBV6-1,-,15
CASSFSFNQPQHF,TRBV5-1,once,13
CASSRDLAALNSPLHF,TRBV5-6,once,16
CAIGGRAALNYGYTF,TRBV7-2,-,15
CASSPGGGLNEKLFF,TRBV18,-,15
CASSLGLAGKGIQYF,TRBV6-5,-,15
CASSLEGVRWTEAFF,TRBV28,-,15
CASSQLQGTEAFF,TRBV5-1,-,13
CSASQYNYGYTF,TRBV20-1,once,12
CASSPGMPGEQYF,TRBV12-3/TRBV12-4,-,13
CASSLEGPYEQYF,TRBV5-4,-,13
CASSKSRQGGFTGELFF,TRBV18,once,17
CASSSGQSSGNTIYF,TRBV28,once,15
CASSLQGRQGWETQYF,TRBV5-1,once,16
CAWTLAGENSPLHF,TRBV30,once,14
CAWKAGGYYEQYF,TRBV30,-,13
CASSYEGGPGNTIYF,TRBV6-5,-,15
CASNPGQGLGDTEAFF,TRBV7-9,-,16
CSVGGGDRGTEAFF,TRBV29-1,-,14
CASSSQGALNTIYF,TRBV5-4,few,14
CASIQPTRLAVDTQYF,TRBV6-4,-,16
CASSLGQESNAYGYTF,TRBV5-6,once,16
CASSQDSGTGASETQYF,TRBV14,-,17
CASSRSGQGQETQYF,TRBV4-1,-,15
CASSPETGLIGELFF,TRBV5-1,-,15
CASSAIQGIGTEAFF,TRBV7-8,-,15
CATSLADTQYF,TRBV24-1,-,11